The rows below give T cell receptor beta chains drawn from one sample of a study of blood T cell repertoires in COVID-19. TCRdb keeps only in-frame clones here, not all; method: immunoSEQ multiplex PCR. This sample yields tens of thousands of clones, of which about four fifths are seen a single time; roughly 2.7% belongs to the top ten. The sample comprised peripheral blood. These receptors originate from a woman in her fifties or sixties with acute or convalescent COVID-19. Both conserved end residues are part of each CDR3. The D gene is left open where the match is weak.

v_gene	d_gene	j_gene	CDR3aa
TRBV2	-	TRBJ2-7	CASRGDSGVPYEQYF
TRBV4-2	-	TRBJ2-3	CASSFTGKDTQYF
TRBV5-1	TRBD1	TRBJ1-5	CASSLGTGEYQPQHF
TRBV7-2	-	TRBJ1-6	CASSLRARANSPLHF
TRBV28	-	TRBJ1-5	CASSSRGLELGQPQHF
TRBV6-5	-	TRBJ2-5	CASSQPGGGGETQYF
TRBV11-2	TRBD1	TRBJ2-7	CASTLGGTGEHEQYF
TRBV5-6	TRBD2	TRBJ2-7	CASSLVGQGLISYEQYF
TRBV15	-	TRBJ2-5	CATSEEHGSGETQYF
TRBV29-1	-	TRBJ1-2	CSVGTEMYGYTF
TRBV18	-	TRBJ1-6	CASSLLDRFRSPLHF
TRBV30	TRBD2	TRBJ2-3	CAWSVLLAGDYTQYF
TRBV3-1/TRBV3-2	-	TRBJ1-2	CASSRGSNVLYGYTF
TRBV27	-	TRBJ1-1	CASGGGQEAFF
TRBV19	-	TRBJ1-6	CASSRGRQNYNSPLHF
TRBV11-2	-	TRBJ1-2	CASSPTTGRPYGYTF
TRBV28	-	TRBJ1-1	CASTRGNTEAFF
TRBV7-9	TRBD1	TRBJ1-6	CASSEGQALPLHF
TRBV5-4	-	TRBJ2-7	CASSLQGRFGEQYF
TRBV11-3	-	TRBJ2-2	CASSKAGQDNTGELFF
TRBV11-3	-	TRBJ1-1	CASSSTSRRGNTEAFF
TRBV13	-	TRBJ2-7	CASTLRGSRYEQYF
TRBV6-5	TRBD1	TRBJ1-6	CASSSRDRVNSPLHF
TRBV6-1	TRBD1	TRBJ1-6	CASSEPGQGWIPLHF
TRBV20-1	-	TRBJ1-5	CSASGQLDNQPQHF
TRBV5-4	-	TRBJ1-4	CASSLGNRRATNEKLFF
TRBV5-1	TRBD1	TRBJ2-3	CASSTGTGAYTDTQYF
TRBV9	TRBD2	TRBJ2-3	CASSVGGTSGSTDTQYF
TRBV7-3	TRBD2	TRBJ2-5	CASSLRERERKETQYF
TRBV7-7	TRBD1	TRBJ2-5	CASSWGQGETQYF
TRBV5-4	TRBD2	TRBJ2-5	CASSWGTSGRQETQYF
TRBV2	TRBD2	TRBJ2-7	CASSETRTSGSNEQYF
TRBV18	TRBD1	TRBJ2-3	CASSPLQGRGDTQYF
TRBV6-5	-	TRBJ1-1	CASRTGRVNTEAFF
TRBV19	TRBD1	TRBJ1-2	CASSMIERTGLGLYGYTF
TRBV9	TRBD2	TRBJ2-5	CASSVGTSGETQYF
TRBV7-7	TRBD2	TRBJ2-5	CASSLASGLAGQETQYF
TRBV15	TRBD1	TRBJ2-7	CATSRRTGPYEQYF
TRBV27	TRBD2	TRBJ2-2	CASSYPLAGGITGELFF
TRBV30	-	TRBJ1-1	CAWIGAKLRGAEAFF
TRBV15	-	TRBJ1-6	CATSGGGSWSMNSPLHF
TRBV7-8	-	TRBJ1-2	CASSPWEGPGYTF
TRBV2	-	TRBJ1-4	CASSEGGGGNEKLFF
TRBV28	TRBD1	TRBJ1-5	CASRTGWYQPQHF
TRBV7-2	-	TRBJ1-6	CASTAGYNSPLHF
TRBV5-4	TRBD1	TRBJ2-5	CASSLGRQGIETQYF
TRBV27	TRBD1	TRBJ2-7	CASGTGDSYEQYF
TRBV5-1	TRBD2	TRBJ2-5	CASSSGRGVGETQYF
TRBV3-1/TRBV3-2	-	TRBJ1-2	CASSQPTYRGGLRGYTF
TRBV11-2	TRBD1	TRBJ2-3	CASSLVGGTGNTDTQYF
TRBV5-1	-	TRBJ2-2	CASSLNGQSPTGELFF
TRBV7-9	TRBD2	TRBJ2-3	CASSVSGGSTDTQYF
TRBV7-6	TRBD1	TRBJ1-3	CASSLTGPGAGNTIYF
TRBV7-9	-	TRBJ1-1	CASSLAAGGNTEAFF
TRBV18	-	TRBJ2-3	CASSTTVSGSTDTQYF
TRBV6-5	-	TRBJ1-5	CASMGSNNQPQHF